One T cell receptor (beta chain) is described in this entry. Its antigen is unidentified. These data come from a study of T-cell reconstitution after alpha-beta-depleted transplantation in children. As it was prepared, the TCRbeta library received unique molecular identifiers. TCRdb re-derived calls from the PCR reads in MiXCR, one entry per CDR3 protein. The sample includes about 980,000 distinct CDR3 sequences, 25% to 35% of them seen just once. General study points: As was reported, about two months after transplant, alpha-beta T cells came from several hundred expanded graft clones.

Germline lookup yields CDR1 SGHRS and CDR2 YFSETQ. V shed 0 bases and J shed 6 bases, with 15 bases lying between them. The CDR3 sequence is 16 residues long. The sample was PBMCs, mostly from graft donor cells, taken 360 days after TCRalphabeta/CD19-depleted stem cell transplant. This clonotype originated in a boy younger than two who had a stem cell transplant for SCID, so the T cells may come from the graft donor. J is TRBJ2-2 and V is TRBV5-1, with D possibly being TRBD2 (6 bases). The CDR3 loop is CASSLVGGEEAGELFF. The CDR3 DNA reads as TGCGCCAGCAGCTTGGTCGGAGGGGAGGAGGCCGGGGAGCTGTTTTTT.